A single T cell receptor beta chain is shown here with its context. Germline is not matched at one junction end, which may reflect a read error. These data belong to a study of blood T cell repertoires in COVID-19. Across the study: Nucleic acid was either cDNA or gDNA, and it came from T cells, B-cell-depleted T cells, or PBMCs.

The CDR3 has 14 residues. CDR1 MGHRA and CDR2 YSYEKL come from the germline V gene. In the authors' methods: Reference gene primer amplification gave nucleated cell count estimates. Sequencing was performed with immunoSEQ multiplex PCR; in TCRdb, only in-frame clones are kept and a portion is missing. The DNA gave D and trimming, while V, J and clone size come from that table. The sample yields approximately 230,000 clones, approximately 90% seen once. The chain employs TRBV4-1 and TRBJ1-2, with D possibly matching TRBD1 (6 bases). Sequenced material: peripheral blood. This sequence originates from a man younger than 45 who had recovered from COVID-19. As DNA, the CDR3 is TGCGCCAGCAGCCAGGTCATCCAGGGGACGTTCAAAACGTTC. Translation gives CASSQVIQGTFKTF.